This TCR beta chain derives from a study of CD8 T cells in Susac syndrome. CDR3 length: 15 residues. CDR1 LNHDA and CDR2 SQIVND come from the germline V gene (reference sequence). V lost 3 bases, J lost 5 bases, and 16 bases lay in between. TEMRA cells were enriched by FACS, while CD8+ and CD4+ T cells were obtained through a negative isolation that was performed magnetically. cDNA came from roughly 0.47 to 1 ug RNA primed by random hexamers. Amplification of TCR beta CDR3 by immunoSEQ multiplex PCR spanned 54 Vbeta and 13 Jbeta. TCRdb called the immunoSEQ multiplex PCR reads again in MiXCR, with one record for every CDR3 protein. The sample has some 200,000 distinct CDR3 sequences; approximately 96% are singletons.

The receptor was isolated from a human donor with Susac syndrome. Sequencing was carried out using CD4+ T cells from PBMCs. The genes are TRBV19 and TRBJ1-1; the D gene is possibly TRBD1 (6 bases). CDR3 residues: CASSMPQGRWTEAFF. The CDR3 DNA reads TGTGCCAGTAGTATGCCGCAGGGGCGGTGGACTGAAGCTTTCTTT.